Given below is one TCR beta chain in context. The data originate from a study of blood T cell repertoires in COVID-19. The germline V gene has CDR1 MNHEY and CDR2 SVGAGI. Trimming left V 11 bases short and J 3 bases short, with 14 bases between. This CDR3 contains 13 residues. In the source study's methods: From reference gene primer amplification, estimates of nucleated cell counts were derived. Clones were read by immunoSEQ multiplex PCR, and TCRdb kept only the in-frame ones, dropping some. The D gene and trimming were derived from the DNA, and the V and J assignments and clone size from that table. The sample yields 99,000 or so clones, 70% to 85% seen once.

V gene TRBV6-5 combines with J gene TRBJ2-1; possible D gene TRBD2, 6 bases. The sequence was obtained from a woman at least 80 years old with active or convalescent COVID-19. Sequenced input: peripheral blood. The CDR3 reads CAGAAGYYNEQFF. The CDR3 DNA follows: TGTGCCGGGGCGGCGGGGTACTACAATGAGCAGTTCTTC.